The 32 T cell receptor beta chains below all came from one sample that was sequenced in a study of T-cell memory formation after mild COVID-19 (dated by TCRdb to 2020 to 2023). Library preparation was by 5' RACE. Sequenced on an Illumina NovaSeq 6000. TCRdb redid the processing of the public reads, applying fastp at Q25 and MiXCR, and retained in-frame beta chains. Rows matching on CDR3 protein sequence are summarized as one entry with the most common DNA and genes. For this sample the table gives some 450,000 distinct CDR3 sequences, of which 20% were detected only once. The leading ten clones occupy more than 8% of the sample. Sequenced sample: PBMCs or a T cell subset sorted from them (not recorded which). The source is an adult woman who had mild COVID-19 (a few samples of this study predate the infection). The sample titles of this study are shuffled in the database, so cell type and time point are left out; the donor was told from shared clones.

The CDR3 here is CASIGGSTQRELAGYTF. The CDR3 nucleotides are TGTGCCAGCATCGGGGGATCCACACAACGAGAACTTGCTGGCTACACCTTC. The chain uses TRBV6-5 and TRBJ1-2; the D gene is possibly TRBD1 (5 bases). The V gene's germline CDR1 is MNHEY and CDR2 SVGAGI. This CDR3 is built from 17 residues. V was shortened by 7 bases and J by 7 bases, with 28 bases between the two germline ends.

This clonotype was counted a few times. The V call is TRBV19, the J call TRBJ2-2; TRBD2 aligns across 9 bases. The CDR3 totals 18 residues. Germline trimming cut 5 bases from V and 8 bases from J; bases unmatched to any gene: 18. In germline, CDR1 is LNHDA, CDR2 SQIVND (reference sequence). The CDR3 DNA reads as TGTGCCAGTAGTCCTTTCTCCGGGACTAGCCGTACGGGGGGGGAGCTGTTTTTT. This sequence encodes CASSPFSGTSRTGGELFF.

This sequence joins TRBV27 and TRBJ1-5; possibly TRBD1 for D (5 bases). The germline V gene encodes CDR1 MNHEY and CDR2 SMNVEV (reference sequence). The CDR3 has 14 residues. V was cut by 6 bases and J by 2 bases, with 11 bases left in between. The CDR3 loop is CASREVGGNQPQHF. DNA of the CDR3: TGTGCCAGCAGGGAGGTGGGGGGCAATCAGCCCCAGCATTTT.

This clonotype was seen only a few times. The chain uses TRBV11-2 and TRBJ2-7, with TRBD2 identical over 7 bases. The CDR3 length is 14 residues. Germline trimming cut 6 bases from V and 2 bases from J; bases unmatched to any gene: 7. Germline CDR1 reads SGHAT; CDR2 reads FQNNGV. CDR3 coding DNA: TGTGCCAGCAGTCAGAGGACTAGGGCCTACGAGCAGTACTTC. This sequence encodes CASSQRTRAYEQYF. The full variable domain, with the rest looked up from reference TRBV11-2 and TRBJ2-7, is EAGVAQSPRYKIIEKRQSVAFWCNPISGHATLYWYQQILGQGPKLLIQFQNNGVVDDSQLPKDRFSAERLKGVDSTLKIQPAKLEDSAVYLCASSQRTRAYEQYFGPGTRLTVT.

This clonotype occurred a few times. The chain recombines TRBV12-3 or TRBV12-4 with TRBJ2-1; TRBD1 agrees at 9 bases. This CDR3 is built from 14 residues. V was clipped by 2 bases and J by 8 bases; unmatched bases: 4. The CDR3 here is CASSLRTGVDEQFF. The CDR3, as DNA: TGTGCCAGCAGTTTAAGGACAGGGGTAGATGAGCAGTTCTTC.

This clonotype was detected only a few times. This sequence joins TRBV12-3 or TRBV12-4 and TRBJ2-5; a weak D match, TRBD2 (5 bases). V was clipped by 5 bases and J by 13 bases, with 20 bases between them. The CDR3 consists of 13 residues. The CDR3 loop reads CASSHGNMDHGYF. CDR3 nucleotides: TGTGCCAGCAGTCACGGGAACATGGACCACGGGTACTTC.

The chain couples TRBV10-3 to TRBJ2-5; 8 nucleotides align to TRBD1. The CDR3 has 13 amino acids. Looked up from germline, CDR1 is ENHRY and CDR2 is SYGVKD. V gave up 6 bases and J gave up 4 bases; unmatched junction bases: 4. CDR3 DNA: TGTGCCATCAGGGGAACAGGGGGAGAGACCCAGTACTTC. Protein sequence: CAIRGTGGETQYF.

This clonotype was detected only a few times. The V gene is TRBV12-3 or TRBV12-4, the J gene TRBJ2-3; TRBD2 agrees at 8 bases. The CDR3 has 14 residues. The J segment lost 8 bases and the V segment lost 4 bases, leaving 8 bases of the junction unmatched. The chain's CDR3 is CASSSASGSFTQYF. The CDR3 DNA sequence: TGTGCCAGCAGTTCTGCTAGCGGGTCCTTTACGCAGTATTTT.

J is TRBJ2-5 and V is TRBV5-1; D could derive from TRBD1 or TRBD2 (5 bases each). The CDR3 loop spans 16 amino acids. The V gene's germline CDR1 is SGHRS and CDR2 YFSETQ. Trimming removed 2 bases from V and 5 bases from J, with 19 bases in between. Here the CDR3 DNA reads TGCGCCAGCAGCTTATTGTCCGGGACGGCAGTTGAGACCCAGTACTTC. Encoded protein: CASSLLSGTAVETQYF.

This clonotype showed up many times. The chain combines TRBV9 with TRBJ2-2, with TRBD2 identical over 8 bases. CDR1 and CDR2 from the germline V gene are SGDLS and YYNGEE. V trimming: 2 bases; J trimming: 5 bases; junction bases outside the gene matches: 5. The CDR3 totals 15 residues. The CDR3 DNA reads TGTGCCAGCAGCGTTAGCGGGAAGAAGACCGGGGAGCTGTTTTTT. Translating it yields CASSVSGKKTGELFF.

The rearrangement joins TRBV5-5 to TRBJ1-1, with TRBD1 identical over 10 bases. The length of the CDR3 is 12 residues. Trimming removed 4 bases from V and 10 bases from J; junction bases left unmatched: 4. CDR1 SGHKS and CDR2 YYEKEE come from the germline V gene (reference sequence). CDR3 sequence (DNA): TGTGCCAGCAGCGGGACAGGGGAGGGAGCTTTCTTT. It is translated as CASSGTGEGAFF.

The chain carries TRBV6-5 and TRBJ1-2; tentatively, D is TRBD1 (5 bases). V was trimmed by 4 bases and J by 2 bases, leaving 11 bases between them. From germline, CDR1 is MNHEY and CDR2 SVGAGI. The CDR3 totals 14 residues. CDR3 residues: CASSSLRDNYGYTF. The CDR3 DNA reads TGTGCCAGCAGTTCACTACGGGACAACTATGGCTACACCTTC.

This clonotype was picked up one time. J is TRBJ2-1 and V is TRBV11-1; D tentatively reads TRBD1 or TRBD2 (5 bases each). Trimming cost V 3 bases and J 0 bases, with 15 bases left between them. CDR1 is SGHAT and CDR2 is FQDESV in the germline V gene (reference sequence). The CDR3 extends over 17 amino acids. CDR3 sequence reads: CASSFGGSFSSYNEQFF. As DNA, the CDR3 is TGTGCCAGCAGCTTTGGGGGAAGCTTTAGCTCCTACAATGAGCAGTTCTTC.

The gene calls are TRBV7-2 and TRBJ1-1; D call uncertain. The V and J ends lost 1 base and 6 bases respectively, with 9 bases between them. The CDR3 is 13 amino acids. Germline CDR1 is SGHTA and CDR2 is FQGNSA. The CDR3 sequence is CASSLGVSAEAFF. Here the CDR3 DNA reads TGTGCCAGCAGCTTAGGGGTAAGCGCTGAAGCTTTCTTT.

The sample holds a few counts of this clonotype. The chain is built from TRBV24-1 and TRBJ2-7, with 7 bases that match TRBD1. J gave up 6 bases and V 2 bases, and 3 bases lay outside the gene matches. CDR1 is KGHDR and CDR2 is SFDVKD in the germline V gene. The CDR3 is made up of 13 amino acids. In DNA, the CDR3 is TGTGCCACCAGTGATTACGGGACAGTCGAGCAGTACTTC. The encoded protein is CATSDYGTVEQYF.

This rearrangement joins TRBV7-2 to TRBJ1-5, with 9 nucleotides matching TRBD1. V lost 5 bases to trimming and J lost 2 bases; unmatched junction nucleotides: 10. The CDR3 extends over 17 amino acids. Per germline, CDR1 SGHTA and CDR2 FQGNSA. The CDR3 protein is CASSIGQGSLGNQPQHF. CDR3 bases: TGTGCCAGCAGCATCGGACAGGGGAGTTTGGGCAATCAGCCCCAGCATTTT.

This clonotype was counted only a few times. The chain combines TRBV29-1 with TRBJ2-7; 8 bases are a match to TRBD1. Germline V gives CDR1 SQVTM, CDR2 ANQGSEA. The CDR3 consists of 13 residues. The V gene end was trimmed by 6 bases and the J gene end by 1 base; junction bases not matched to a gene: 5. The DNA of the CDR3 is TGCAGCGTGAGGACAGGGCAATCCTACGAGCAGTACTTC. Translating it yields CSVRTGQSYEQYF.

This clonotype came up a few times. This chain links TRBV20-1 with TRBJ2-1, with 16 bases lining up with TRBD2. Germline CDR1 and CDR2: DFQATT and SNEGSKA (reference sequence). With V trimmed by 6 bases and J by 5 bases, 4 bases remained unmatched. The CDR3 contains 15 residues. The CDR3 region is CSAGTSGRADNEQFF. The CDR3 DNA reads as TGCAGTGCGGGGACTAGCGGGAGGGCCGACAATGAGCAGTTCTTC.

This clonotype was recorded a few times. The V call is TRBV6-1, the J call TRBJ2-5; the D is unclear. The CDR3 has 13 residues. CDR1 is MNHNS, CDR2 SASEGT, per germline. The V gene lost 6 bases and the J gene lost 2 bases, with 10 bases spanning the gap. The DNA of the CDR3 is TGTGCCAGCAGCGCAGATCTTCAAGAGACCCAGTACTTC. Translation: CASSADLQETQYF.

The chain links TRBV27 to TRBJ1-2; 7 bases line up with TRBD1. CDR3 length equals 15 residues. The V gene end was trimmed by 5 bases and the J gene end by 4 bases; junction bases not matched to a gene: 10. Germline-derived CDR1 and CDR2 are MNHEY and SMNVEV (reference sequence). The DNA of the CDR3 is TGTGCCAGCAGTATCTACAGGGGTCGTAGCTATGGCTACACCTTC. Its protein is CASSIYRGRSYGYTF.

This chain's CDR3 is CSAHSYNQPQHF. The CDR3 DNA sequence: TGCAGTGCTCACTCGTACAATCAGCCCCAGCATTTT. The chain uses TRBV20-1 and TRBJ1-5; no definite D call. V dropped 5 bases and J dropped 3 bases, with 8 bases sitting between them. The germline CDR1 and CDR2 sequences are DFQATT and SNEGSKA (reference sequence). This CDR3 comprises 12 residues.

The DNA of the CDR3 is TGTGCCAGCACCAACCGACTCCCGACAGGCCCATCAAGATACGAGCAGTACTTC. This encodes CASTNRLPTGPSRYEQYF. This chain joins TRBV6-1 and TRBJ2-7, with D maybe TRBD1 (6 bases). The CDR3 has 18 amino acids. Trimming took off 7 bases at V and 4 bases at J, with 29 bases between the two ends. CDR1 and CDR2 from the germline V gene are MNHNS and SASEGT.

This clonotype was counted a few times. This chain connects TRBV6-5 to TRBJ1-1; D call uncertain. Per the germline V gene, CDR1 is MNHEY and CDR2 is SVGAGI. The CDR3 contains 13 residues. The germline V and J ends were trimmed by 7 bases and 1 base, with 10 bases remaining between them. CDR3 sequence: CASKVTGNTEAFF. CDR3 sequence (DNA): TGTGCCAGCAAGGTTACGGGGAACACTGAAGCTTTCTTT.

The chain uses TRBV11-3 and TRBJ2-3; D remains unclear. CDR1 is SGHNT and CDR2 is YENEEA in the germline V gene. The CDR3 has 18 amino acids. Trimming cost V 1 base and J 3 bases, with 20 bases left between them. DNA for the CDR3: TGTGCCAGCAGCTTAGTGTGGTCAGCCGCCGGTGGGACAGATACGCAGTATTTT. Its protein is CASSLVWSAAGGTDTQYF.

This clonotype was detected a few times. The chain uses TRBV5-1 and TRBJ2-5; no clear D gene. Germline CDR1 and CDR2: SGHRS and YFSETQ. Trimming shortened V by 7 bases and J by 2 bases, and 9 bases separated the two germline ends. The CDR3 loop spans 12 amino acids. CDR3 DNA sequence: TGCGCCAGCGCGGTGGGGCAAGAGACCCAGTACTTC. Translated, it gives CASAVGQETQYF.

The CDR3 DNA sequence: TGTGCCAGCAGAGGGGACAGGGCCATGAACACTGAAGCTTTCTTT. It is translated as CASRGDRAMNTEAFF. The chain combines TRBV6-5 with TRBJ1-1, with 9 bases matching TRBD1. This CDR3 comprises 15 residues. With 6 bases clipped from V and 0 bases from J, the junction kept 5 bases outside the gene matches. From germline, CDR1 is MNHEY and CDR2 SVGAGI.

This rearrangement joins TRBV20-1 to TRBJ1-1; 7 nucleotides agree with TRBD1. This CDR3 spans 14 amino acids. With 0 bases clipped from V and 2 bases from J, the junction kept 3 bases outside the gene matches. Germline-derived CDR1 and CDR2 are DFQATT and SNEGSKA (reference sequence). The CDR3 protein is CSARDDRVNTEAFF. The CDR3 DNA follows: TGCAGTGCTAGAGACGACAGGGTAAACACTGAAGCTTTCTTT.

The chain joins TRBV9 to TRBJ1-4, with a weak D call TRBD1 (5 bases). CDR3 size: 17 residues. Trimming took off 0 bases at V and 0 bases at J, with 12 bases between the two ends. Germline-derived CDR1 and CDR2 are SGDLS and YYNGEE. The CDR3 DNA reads TGTGCCAGCAGCGTAGGTTTGGGGGGTGCAACTAATGAAAAACTGTTTTTT. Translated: CASSVGLGGATNEKLFF.

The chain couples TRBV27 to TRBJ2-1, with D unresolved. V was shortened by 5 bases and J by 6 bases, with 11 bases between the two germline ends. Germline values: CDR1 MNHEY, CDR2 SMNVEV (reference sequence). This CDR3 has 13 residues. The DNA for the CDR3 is TGTGCCAGCAGTCTCGCCTACAGCAATGAGCAGTTCTTC. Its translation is CASSLAYSNEQFF.

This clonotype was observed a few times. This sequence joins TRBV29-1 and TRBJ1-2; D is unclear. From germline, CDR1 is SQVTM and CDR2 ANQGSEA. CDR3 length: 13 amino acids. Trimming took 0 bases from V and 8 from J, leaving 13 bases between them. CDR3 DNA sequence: TGCAGCGTTGAAGATCTCCAGGCTGGCGGCTACACCTTC. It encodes CSVEDLQAGGYTF.

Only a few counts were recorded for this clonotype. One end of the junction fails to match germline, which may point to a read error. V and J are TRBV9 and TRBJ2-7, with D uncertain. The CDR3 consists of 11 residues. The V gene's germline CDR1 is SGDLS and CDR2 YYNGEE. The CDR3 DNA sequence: TGTGCCAGCAGCGTAGGGTATATGGATATCTTC. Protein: CASSVGYMDIF.

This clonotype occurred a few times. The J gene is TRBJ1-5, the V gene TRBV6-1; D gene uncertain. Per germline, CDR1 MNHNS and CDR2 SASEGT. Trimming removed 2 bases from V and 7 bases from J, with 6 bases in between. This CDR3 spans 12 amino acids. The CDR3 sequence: CASSETHQPQHF. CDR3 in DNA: TGTGCCAGCAGTGAAACCCACCAGCCCCAGCATTTT.